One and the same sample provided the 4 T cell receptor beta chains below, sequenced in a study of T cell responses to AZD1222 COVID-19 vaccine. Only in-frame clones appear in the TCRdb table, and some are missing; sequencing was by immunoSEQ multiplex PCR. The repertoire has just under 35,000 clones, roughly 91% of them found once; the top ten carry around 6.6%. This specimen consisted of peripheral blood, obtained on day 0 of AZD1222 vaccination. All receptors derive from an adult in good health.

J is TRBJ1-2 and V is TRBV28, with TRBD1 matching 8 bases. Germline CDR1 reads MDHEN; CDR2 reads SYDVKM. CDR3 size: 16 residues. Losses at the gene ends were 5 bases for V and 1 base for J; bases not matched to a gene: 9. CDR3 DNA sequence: TGTGCCAGCAGTCCCCAGGGGGCAACCCTTAACTATGGCTACACCTTC. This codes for CASSPQGATLNYGYTF.

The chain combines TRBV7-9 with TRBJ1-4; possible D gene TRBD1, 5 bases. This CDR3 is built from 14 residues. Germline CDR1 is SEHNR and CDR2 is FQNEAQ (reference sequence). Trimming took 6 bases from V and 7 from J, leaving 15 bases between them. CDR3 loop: CASRTDTRGEKLFF. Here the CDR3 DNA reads TGTGCCAGCAGGACCGACACGAGGGGTGAAAAACTGTTTTTT.

CDR3 sequence (DNA): TGCGCCAGCAGCCTAAACACAGGGTACGGCAATCAGCCCCAGCATTTT. Translation gives CASSLNTGYGNQPQHF. This rearrangement joins TRBV4-1 to TRBJ1-5; possibly TRBD1 for D (6 bases). V was trimmed by 4 bases and J by 2 bases, leaving 15 bases between them. CDR1 MGHRA and CDR2 YSYEKL come from the germline V gene. The CDR3 totals 16 residues.

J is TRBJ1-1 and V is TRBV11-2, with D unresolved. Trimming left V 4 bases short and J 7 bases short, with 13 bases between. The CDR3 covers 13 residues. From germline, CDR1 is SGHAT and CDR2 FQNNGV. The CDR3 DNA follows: TGTGCCAGCAGCTCCCTCGCAAGGTTTGAAGCTTTCTTT. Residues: CASSSLARFEAFF.